This TCR beta chain was recorded in a study of blood T cell repertoires in COVID-19. Across the whole study: Collection of acute and convalescent COVID-19 samples took place in the United States, Italy and Spain. T cells, B-cell-depleted T cells, or PBMCs provided the cDNA or gDNA that served as material.

CDR3 length: 13 residues. V shed 5 bases and J shed 2 bases, with 9 bases lying between them. The germline V gene encodes CDR1 LNHDA and CDR2 SQIVND (reference sequence). Source study methods: Researchers report that nucleated cell counts were estimated from reference gene primer amplification. Profiled with immunoSEQ multiplex PCR; TCRdb holds only in-frame clones, not every one. V, J and clone size reflect that table, while D and trimming were determined from the DNA. This table holds about 200,000 clones, approximately 81% found once. The receptor comes from a woman aged 80 or over with acute or convalescent COVID-19. This chain joins TRBV19 and TRBJ2-5, with D perhaps TRBD1 (5 bases). Sequenced: peripheral blood. The CDR3 sequence is CASSPPGQETQYF. The CDR3 DNA follows: TGTGCCAGTAGTCCTCCAGGGCAAGAGACCCAGTACTTC.